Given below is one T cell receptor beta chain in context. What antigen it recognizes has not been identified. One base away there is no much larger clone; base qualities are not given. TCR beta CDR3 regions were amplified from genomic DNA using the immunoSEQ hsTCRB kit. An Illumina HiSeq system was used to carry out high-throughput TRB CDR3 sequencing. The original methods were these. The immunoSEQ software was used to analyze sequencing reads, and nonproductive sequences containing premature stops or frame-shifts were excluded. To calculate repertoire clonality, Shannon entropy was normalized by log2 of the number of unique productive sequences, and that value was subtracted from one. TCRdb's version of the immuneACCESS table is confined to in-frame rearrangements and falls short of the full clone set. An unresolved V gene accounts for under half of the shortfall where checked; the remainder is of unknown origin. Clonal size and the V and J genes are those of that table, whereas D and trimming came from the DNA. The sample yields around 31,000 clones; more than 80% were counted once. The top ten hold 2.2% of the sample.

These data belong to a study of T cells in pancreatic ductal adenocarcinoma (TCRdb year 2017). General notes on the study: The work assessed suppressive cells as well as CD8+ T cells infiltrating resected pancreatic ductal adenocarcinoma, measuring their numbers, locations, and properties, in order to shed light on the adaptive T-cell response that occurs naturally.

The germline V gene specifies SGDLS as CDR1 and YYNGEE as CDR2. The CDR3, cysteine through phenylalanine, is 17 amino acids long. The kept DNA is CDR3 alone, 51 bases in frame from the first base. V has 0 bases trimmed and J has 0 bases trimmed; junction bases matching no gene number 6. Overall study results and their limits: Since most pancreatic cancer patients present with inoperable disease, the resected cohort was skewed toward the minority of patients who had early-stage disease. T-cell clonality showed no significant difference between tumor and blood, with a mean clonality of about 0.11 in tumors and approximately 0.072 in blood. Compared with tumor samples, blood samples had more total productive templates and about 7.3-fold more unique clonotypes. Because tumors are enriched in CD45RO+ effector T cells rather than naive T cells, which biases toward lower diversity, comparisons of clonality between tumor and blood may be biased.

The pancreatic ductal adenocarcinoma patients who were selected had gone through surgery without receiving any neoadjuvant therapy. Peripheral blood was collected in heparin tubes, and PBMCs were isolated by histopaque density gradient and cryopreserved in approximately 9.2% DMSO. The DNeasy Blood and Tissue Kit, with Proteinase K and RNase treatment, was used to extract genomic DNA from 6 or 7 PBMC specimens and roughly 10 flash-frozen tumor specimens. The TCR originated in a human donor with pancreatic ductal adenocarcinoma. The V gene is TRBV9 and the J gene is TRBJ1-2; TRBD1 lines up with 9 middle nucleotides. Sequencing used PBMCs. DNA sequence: TGTGCCAGCAGCGTAGGAATGGGACAGGGCTCTAACTATGGCTACACCTTC. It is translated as CASSVGMGQGSNYGYTF.